The sequence of this T cell receptor (beta chain) was determined in a study of regulatory T cells in long-lasting Graves disease. In this sample, this clonotype turned up a few times. Its antigen is unknown. The CDR3 runs 15 residues. The germline V gene encodes CDR1 SGHRS and CDR2 YFSETQ. The ends were cut back, 0 bases at V and 3 bases at J, with 10 bases in the middle. The TCR beta library used iRepertoire HTBI primers with Arm-PCR amplification of CDR3. TCRdb passed the multiplex PCR reads through MiXCR, listing each CDR3 protein once. The repertoire holds around 480,000 distinct CDR3 sequences, with roughly 17% as singletons. Findings of the study overall: Persistent disease exhibited a predilection for TRBV28, TRBJ1-2 and TRBJ2-5. Persistent-disease Graves' patients showed less TCR diversity than new cases.

Time point described: newly diagnosed GD, antithyroid drugs for less than 3 months. From RNA extracted from PBMCs, the TCR library was made. Another study also made use of these data, one on T cells in Graves' hyperthyroidism and ophthalmopathy.

The gene calls are TRBV5-1 and TRBJ2-4; unclear D gene. The sample was peripheral blood mononuclear cells (PBMCs), taken at new diagnosis, from a patient treated with antithyroid drugs. This sequence originates from a man aged 40-49 years with Graves disease. The CDR3 nucleotides are TGCGCCAGCAGCTTGGGGAGTAGGGTCAAAAACATTCAGTACTTC. It encodes CASSLGSRVKNIQYF.